Each of the 30 T cell receptor beta chains below was sequenced from the same sample in a study of identical twins. TCRdb independently ran MiXCR on the 5' RACE reads; one entry per CDR3 protein. Of a few hundred thousand distinct CDR3 sequences listed, over 9.5% are singletons. The sample comprised memory T cells sorted from blood. The receptors stem from a man between 50 and 59 years old in good health.

This clonotype showed up many times. The J gene is TRBJ2-4, the V gene TRBV4-1; 9 bases match TRBD2. The germline CDR1 and CDR2 sequences are MGHRA and YSYEKL. V shed 1 base, J shed 0 bases, and the junction held 7 bases outside the gene matches. This CDR3 is 18 amino acids long. The CDR3 nucleotides are TGCGCCAGCAGCCAAGGGGTGGCTAGCGGGATAGCCAAAAACATTCAGTACTTC. Translation gives CASSQGVASGIAKNIQYF.

The chain joins TRBV10-3 to TRBJ2-5; the match to TRBD2 covers 8 bases. Germline V gene sequence: CDR1 ENHRY, CDR2 SYGVKD. This CDR3 region has 17 residues. Germline trimming cut 3 bases from V and 0 bases from J; bases unmatched to any gene: 9. CDR3 protein: CAISDLPGRGDQETQYF. The CDR3 nucleotides read TGTGCCATCAGTGACCTACCCGGGCGGGGGGACCAAGAGACCCAGTACTTC.

This clonotype was picked up many times. The V gene is TRBV6-1, the J gene TRBJ2-2, with 7 bases that match TRBD1. CDR3 length equals 15 residues. Germline values: CDR1 MNHNS, CDR2 SASEGT. V gave up 6 bases and J gave up 1 base; unmatched junction bases: 5. CDR3 loop: CASRKNRGNTGELFF. In nucleotides, the CDR3 is TGTGCCAGCAGGAAAAACAGGGGGAACACCGGGGAGCTGTTTTTT.

This clonotype was observed many times. V and J are TRBV25-1 and TRBJ1-4; 8 bases agree with TRBD1. V gave up 6 bases and J gave up 7 bases; unmatched junction bases: 10. This CDR3 spans 15 amino acids. CDR1 is MGHDK, CDR2 SYGVNS, per germline. CDR3 in DNA: TGTGCCAGCAGAGATTCAGGGGGCGGGGGTGAAAAACTGTTTTTT. As protein: CASRDSGGGGEKLFF.

This clonotype was recorded many times. V gene TRBV12-3 or TRBV12-4 combines with J gene TRBJ2-4, with 7 bases that match TRBD1. This CDR3 comprises 13 residues. The ends lost 3 bases at V and 8 bases at J; junction bases unmatched: 4. The CDR3 protein is CASSFRQGDIQYF. DNA of the CDR3: TGTGCCAGCAGTTTCCGGCAGGGGGACATTCAGTACTTC.

In its sample, this clonotype was seen a few times. CDR3 region: CASSAMFTDTQYF. The DNA for the CDR3 is TGTGCCAGCAGTGCCATGTTCACAGATACGCAGTATTTT. The J gene is TRBJ2-3, the V gene TRBV28; D gene uncertain. The germline V gene encodes CDR1 MDHEN and CDR2 SYDVKM. V gave up 5 bases and J gave up 2 bases, with 8 bases separating them. CDR3 size: 13 residues.

The V and J genes are TRBV28 and TRBJ1-1; D gene ambiguous. Trimming removed 3 bases at V and 2 bases at J, with 13 bases between. Germline V CDR1 and CDR2: MDHEN, SYDVKM. This CDR3 has 15 residues. The CDR3 DNA reads TGTGCCAGCAGTTTGAAGGTTCGGGGTAACACTGAAGCTTTCTTT. Its protein is CASSLKVRGNTEAFF.

The chain uses TRBV6-2 or TRBV6-3 and TRBJ1-2; no clear D. The CDR3 sequence is 15 residues long. The V end lost 2 bases, the J end lost 7 bases, and 17 bases lay between the germline ends. Germline V gene lookup returns CDR1 MNHEY and CDR2 SVGEGT. The DNA of the CDR3 is TGTGCCAGCAGTTACGCCCGAGGGAGTTCGAGTGGCTACACCTTC. This sequence encodes CASSYARGSSSGYTF.

The rearrangement links TRBV29-1 to TRBJ2-5, with 7 positions matching TRBD1. With V trimmed by 5 bases and J by 5 bases, 8 bases remained unmatched. The CDR3 extends over 13 amino acids. Looked up from germline, CDR1 is SQVTM and CDR2 is ANQGSEA. For the CDR3, the DNA is TGCAGCGTTAACAGGGGAAGTGGGGAGACCCAGTACTTC. Its translation is CSVNRGSGETQYF.

This clonotype was counted at least ten times. The V call is TRBV12-3 or TRBV12-4, the J call TRBJ2-2; D is uncertain. The CDR3 totals 15 residues. V lost 3 bases, J lost 5 bases, and 13 bases lay in between. CDR3 protein: CASSFRLGGTGELFF. CDR3 nucleotide sequence: TGTGCCAGCAGTTTCCGTCTAGGTGGGACCGGGGAGCTGTTTTTT.

This clonotype has ten or more counts. J is TRBJ1-1 and V is TRBV20-1; D might be TRBD1 (5 bases). Deletions cut 1 base from V and 1 base from J, with 10 bases between. Germline values: CDR1 DFQATT, CDR2 SNEGSKA (reference sequence). The CDR3 has 14 residues. The CDR3 here is CSARAGGKNTEAFF. CDR3 in DNA: TGCAGTGCTAGAGCCGGGGGGAAGAACACTGAAGCTTTCTTT.

This clonotype was observed at least ten times. This rearrangement joins TRBV6-1 to TRBJ1-4, with 10 nucleotides matching TRBD1. V shed 7 bases and J 1 base; nucleotides not matched to a gene: 3. CDR3 length: 15 residues. The germline V gene encodes CDR1 MNHNS and CDR2 SASEGT. The CDR3 region is CASTRDRGTNEKLFF. The CDR3 nucleotides read TGTGCCAGCACACGGGACAGGGGAACTAATGAAAAACTGTTTTTT.

The rearrangement uses TRBV4-3 and TRBJ1-6, with D tentatively TRBD1 (5 bases). V lost 0 bases, J lost 6 bases, and 12 bases lay in between. The germline CDR1 and CDR2 sequences are LGHNA and YSLEER. This CDR3 has 16 residues. CDR3 nucleotides: TGCGCCAGCAGCCAAGATCCCAGGGCTGGTAATTCACCCCTCCACTTT. It encodes CASSQDPRAGNSPLHF.

This clonotype was detected a few times. This chain links TRBV28 with TRBJ2-3; D may match TRBD1 or TRBD2 (6 bases each). CDR1 MDHEN and CDR2 SYDVKM come from the germline V gene. Trimming left V 5 bases short and J 10 bases short, with 16 bases between. The CDR3 is made up of 13 amino acids. CDR3 nucleotides: TGTGCCAGCAGTCACCCCGGAGGGGGAGCGCAGTATTTT. It is translated as CASSHPGGGAQYF.

This clonotype has more than one count but fewer than ten. The chain links TRBV3-1 to TRBJ2-7; 9 nucleotides agree with TRBD2. V shed 6 bases, J shed 4 bases, and the junction held 4 bases outside the gene matches. Germline CDR1 LGHDT, CDR2 YNNKEL (reference sequence). This CDR3 has 13 amino acids. CDR3 protein: CASRGLAGYEQYF. CDR3 bases: TGTGCCAGCAGAGGGCTAGCGGGATACGAGCAGTACTTC.

This clonotype was detected many times. The genes are TRBV29-1 and TRBJ2-3; unclear D gene. This CDR3 has 12 amino acids. Germline V gene data show CDR1 as SQVTM and CDR2 as ANQGSEA. Trimming took off 6 bases at V and 0 bases at J, with 7 bases between the two ends. The CDR3 nucleotides are TGCAGCGTGGATACTAGCACAGATACGCAGTATTTT. Its protein is CSVDTSTDTQYF.

This clonotype has a count of ten or more. The chain links TRBV10-3 to TRBJ1-3; 8 bases match TRBD1. Germline CDR1 is ENHRY and CDR2 is SYGVKD. This CDR3 region has 16 residues. Germline trimming cut 2 bases from V and 4 bases from J; bases unmatched to any gene: 7. The CDR3 DNA follows: TGTGCCATCAGTGAGGTTAAGACAGGGGTCGGAAACACCATATATTTT. Amino acid sequence: CAISEVKTGVGNTIYF.

In its sample, this clonotype was seen a few times. The chain joins TRBV7-9 to TRBJ2-7; 12 positions agree with TRBD1. Germline V gene data show CDR1 as SEHNR and CDR2 as FQNEAQ (reference sequence). V shed 3 bases, J shed 7 bases, and the junction held 7 bases outside the gene matches. This CDR3 has 15 amino acids. The CDR3 here is CASSLAGQGAMEQYF. The CDR3 DNA is TGTGCCAGCAGCTTGGCGGGACAGGGGGCCATGGAGCAGTACTTC.

The gene calls are TRBV24-1 and TRBJ2-1; D perhaps matches TRBD1 (7 bases). V lost 3 bases and J 6 bases, leaving 14 bases between the germline ends. Per germline, CDR1 KGHDR and CDR2 SFDVKD. The CDR3 has 15 amino acids. The CDR3 loop is CATSDHYRGGNEQFF. As DNA, the CDR3 is TGTGCCACCAGTGATCATTACAGGGGAGGCAATGAGCAGTTCTTC.

This clonotype was counted ten times or more. The chain couples TRBV6-5 to TRBJ2-6, with D perhaps TRBD2 (5 bases). The CDR3 length is 16 residues. Germline CDR1 and CDR2: MNHEY and SVGAGI. V was clipped by 3 bases and J by 0 bases, with 9 bases between them. CDR3 nucleotides: TGTGCCAGCAGTTATAGGGAGCTCTCTGGGGCCAACGTCCTGACTTTC. The encoded protein is CASSYRELSGANVLTF.

The chain has TRBV3-1 and TRBJ2-5; 14 bases fit TRBD2. Germline assignment: CDR1 LGHDT and CDR2 YNNKEL (reference sequence). This CDR3 spans 16 amino acids. V shed 6 bases, J shed 1 base, and the junction held 4 bases outside the gene matches. The CDR3 coding sequence is TGTGCCAGCAGTCGGACTAGCGGGGGGTTCCAAGAGACCCAGTACTTC. Translation gives CASSRTSGGFQETQYF.

This clonotype was recorded at least ten times. CDR3 sequence: CASSLLTLMNTGELFF. DNA for the CDR3: TGTGCCAGCAGCCTACTAACCTTGATGAACACCGGGGAGCTGTTTTTT. The chain is built from TRBV5-5 and TRBJ2-2, with D hard to call. In germline, CDR1 is SGHKS, CDR2 YYEKEE (reference sequence). This CDR3 comprises 16 residues. V was pared by 4 bases and J by 1 base, with 14 bases between.

Ten or more counts support this clonotype. The chain carries TRBV27 and TRBJ1-2; D remains unclear. The length of the CDR3 is 14 residues. The germline CDR1 and CDR2 sequences are MNHEY and SMNVEV (reference sequence). Trimming shortened V by 5 bases and J by 0 bases, and 10 bases separated the two germline ends. The CDR3 protein is CASSARGANYGYTF. CDR3 DNA sequence: TGTGCCAGCAGTGCCCGTGGGGCTAACTATGGCTACACCTTC.

This clonotype was recorded at least ten times. The gene calls are TRBV4-2 and TRBJ2-5; D unclear. Germline CDR1 and CDR2: LGHNA and YNFKEQ. The CDR3 extends over 12 amino acids. V was shortened by 2 bases and J by 5 bases, with 6 bases between the two germline ends. CDR3 coding DNA: TGTGCCAGCAGCCAACCCGGGGAGACCCAGTACTTC. Its translation: CASSQPGETQYF.

The chain carries TRBV10-3 and TRBJ2-5, with 11 bases that match TRBD1. V shed 0 bases and J 5 bases; nucleotides not matched to a gene: 5. Germline V gene sequence: CDR1 ENHRY, CDR2 SYGVKD. The CDR3 consists of 16 residues. The CDR3 is CAISESGQGARETQYF. The CDR3 DNA sequence: TGTGCCATCAGTGAGTCAGGACAGGGGGCGCGGGAGACCCAGTACTTC.

This chain uses TRBV20-1 with TRBJ2-5, with D possibly being TRBD2 (6 bases). CDR3 length: 15 amino acids. The germline CDR1 and CDR2 sequences are DFQATT and SNEGSKA (reference sequence). Trimming shortened V by 0 bases and J by 4 bases, and 15 bases separated the two germline ends. This CDR3 is CSARDPRRDSETQYF. CDR3 nucleotides: TGCAGTGCTAGAGACCCGAGACGGGACTCAGAGACCCAGTACTTC.

The chain employs TRBV7-9 and TRBJ2-7; 11 bases align to TRBD1. Per the germline V gene, CDR1 is SEHNR and CDR2 is FQNEAQ (reference sequence). CDR3 length equals 14 residues. Trimming took 3 bases from V and 7 from J; bases not matched to a gene: 5. CDR3 in amino acids: CASSFGQGAGEQYF. In DNA form, the CDR3 reads TGTGCCAGCAGCTTCGGACAGGGGGCAGGGGAGCAGTACTTC.

This clonotype was seen at least ten times. The gene calls are TRBV9 and TRBJ2-1; perhaps D is TRBD1 or TRBD2 (5 bases each). The CDR3 length is 13 residues. The germline V and J ends were trimmed by 7 bases and 6 bases, with 14 bases remaining between them. Germline loops: CDR1 SGDLS, CDR2 YYNGEE. CDR3 in amino acids: CASESRGANEQFF. CDR3 sequence (DNA): TGTGCCAGCGAATCCCGAGGGGCCAATGAGCAGTTCTTC.

The V gene is TRBV6-1, the J gene TRBJ1-4; TRBD1 is a possible D gene (5 bases). The CDR3 has 18 amino acids. The germline gives CDR1 MNHNS, CDR2 SASEGT. V dropped 5 bases and J dropped 0 bases, with 19 bases sitting between them. CDR3 in amino acids: CASSLYPDRHSTNEKLFF. As DNA, the CDR3 is TGTGCCAGCAGTCTTTACCCCGACAGACACTCAACTAATGAAAAACTGTTTTTT.

The CDR3 nucleotides read TGCAGCGTTGATTCAGGCGGTTGGGACACTGAAGCTTTCTTT. Translation: CSVDSGGWDTEAFF. This chain links TRBV29-1 with TRBJ1-1; no definite D call. CDR1 is SQVTM, CDR2 ANQGSEA, per germline. The V and J ends lost 3 bases and 3 bases respectively, with 14 bases between them. This CDR3 has 14 amino acids.